A selection of T cell receptor beta chains follows, all from one sample in a study of blood T cell repertoires in COVID-19. TCRdb's copy holds only in-frame clones and misses some; the assay was immunoSEQ multiplex PCR. Among under 300,000 clones listed, around 90% were seen once. Sequenced input: PBMCs or T cells enriched from blood (not recorded which). These receptor sequences come from a woman aged 25 to 39 who had recovered from COVID-19. Both conserved end residues are part of each CDR3. Each record gives: clone size, D gene, CDR3 length, J gene, V gene, CDR3 protein, CDR3 DNA. A D gene is named only where the DNA matches it firmly. Size tells how often a clone was seen (once, few, many) or the class of an expanded clone, and some rows leave it out.

. . 14 TRBJ1-1 TRBV7-2 CASSFWGLNTEAFF TGTGCCAGCAGCTTTTGGGGCTTGAACACTGAAGCTTTCTTT
. . 11 TRBJ2-7 TRBV5-1 CASSYYYEQYF TGCGCCAGCAGCTATTACTACGAGCAGTACTTC
. TRBD1 15 TRBJ1-1 TRBV6-2/TRBV6-3 CASSYMVGQGAEAFF TGTGCCAGCAGTTATATGGTGGGACAGGGAGCTGAAGCTTTCTTT
. . 11 TRBJ1-1 TRBV11-3 CASSSPREAFF TGTGCCAGCAGCTCACCCCGGGAGGCTTTCTTT
. . 15 TRBJ2-1 TRBV3-1/TRBV3-2 CASSPQGGSYNEQFF TGTGCCAGCAGCCCTCAAGGGGGTTCCTACAATGAGCAGTTCTTC
. . 16 TRBJ1-5 TRBV5-1 CASSLDAWGLDQPQHF TGCGCCAGCAGCTTGGACGCCTGGGGGCTCGATCAGCCCCAGCATTTT
. . 12 TRBJ2-7 TRBV28 CASSFVFYEQYF TGTGCCAGCAGTTTCGTCTTCTACGAGCAGTACTTC
. TRBD1 16 TRBJ1-2 TRBV11-2 CASSRRTGSYNYGYTF TGTGCCAGCAGCCGGCGGACAGGATCTTATAACTATGGCTACACCTTC
few . 15 TRBJ2-1 TRBV5-1 CASSPVGAALSEQFF TGCGCCAGCAGCCCGGTTGGGGCAGCCCTAAGTGAGCAGTTCTTC
. TRBD1 15 TRBJ2-1 TRBV9 CASSVGGTGDREQFF TGTGCCAGCAGCGTGGGTGGGACAGGGGACCGTGAGCAGTTCTTC
few . 13 TRBJ1-5 TRBV7-9 CASSLFLNQPQHF TGTGCCAGCAGCTTATTTCTAAATCAGCCCCAGCATTTT
. TRBD1 14 TRBJ2-7 TRBV3-1/TRBV3-2 CASSHRDRGYEQYF TGTGCCAGCAGCCACCGGGACAGGGGGTACGAGCAGTACTTC
. . 16 TRBJ1-1 TRBV5-6 CASNPRNGEVRIEAFF TGTGCCAGCAACCCCCGGAATGGGGAGGTAAGGATTGAAGCTTTCTTT
. TRBD2 18 TRBJ2-3 TRBV29-1 CSVAAGTSGRVVTDTQYF TGCAGCGTGGCGGCCGGGACTAGCGGGAGGGTGGTCACAGATACGCAGTATTTT
. . 14 TRBJ1-1 TRBV6-5 CASSPWGVDTEAFF TGTGCCAGCAGTCCCTGGGGAGTCGACACTGAAGCTTTCTTT
. TRBD2 14 TRBJ2-7 TRBV2 CASKSGLDFYEQYF TGTGCCAGCAAGTCGGGACTAGACTTCTACGAGCAGTACTTC
. TRBD1 15 TRBJ1-4 TRBV28 CASSYPQGAREKLFF TGTGCCAGCAGCTACCCACAGGGGGCGAGAGAAAAACTGTTTTTT
once TRBD1 12 TRBJ1-2 TRBV28 CASQTGNYGYTF TGTGCCAGCCAGACAGGGAACTATGGCTACACCTTC
. . 15 TRBJ2-3 TRBV29-1 CSWVGAPPQADTQYF TGCAGCTGGGTGGGGGCCCCCCCGCAGGCAGATACGCAGTATTTT
. . 14 TRBJ2-5 TRBV6-5 CASSYSLAQETQYF TGTGCCAGCAGTTACTCCCTAGCGCAAGAGACCCAGTACTTC
. . 17 TRBJ1-5 TRBV30 CAWSITRGVGKNQPQHF TGTGCCTGGAGTATAACCAGGGGCGTGGGTAAGAATCAGCCCCAGCATTTT
. TRBD2 19 TRBJ2-1 TRBV24-1 CATSGLGRGGRESYNEQFF TGTGCCACCAGTGGCCTCGGGCGGGGGGGCCGAGAATCTTACAATGAGCAGTTCTTC
. TRBD1 18 TRBJ2-5 TRBV10-1 CASSESGGLGQGEETQYF TGCGCCAGCAGTGAGTCAGGGGGATTGGGCCAGGGGGAAGAGACCCAGTACTTC
. . 16 TRBJ2-5 TRBV7-2 CASSLGYRAGEETQYF TGTGCCAGCAGCCTCGGGTACCGGGCGGGCGAAGAGACCCAGTACTTC
few TRBD1 14 TRBJ2-7 TRBV7-2 CASSSWTGTYEQYF TGTGCCAGCAGCTCCTGGACAGGAACCTACGAGCAGTACTTC
. TRBD1 17 TRBJ1-1 TRBV15 CATSRDGGGEGENVAFF TGTGCCACCAGCAGAGATGGAGGGGGCGAGGGGGAAAATGTTGCTTTCTTT
. TRBD1 13 TRBJ2-1 TRBV10-3 CAIRGTGDNEQFF TGTGCCATCAGAGGGACAGGAGATAATGAGCAGTTCTTC
few TRBD2 15 TRBJ2-1 TRBV7-3 CASSLIPGRRNEQFF TGTGCCAGCAGCTTAATTCCCGGGAGGAGGAATGAGCAGTTCTTC
. . 15 TRBJ2-3 TRBV7-2 CASSLHRDSTDTQYF TGTGCCAGCAGCTTGCACAGGGACAGCACAGATACGCAGTATTTT
. TRBD2 14 TRBJ2-2 TRBV27 CASSHQRERRELFF TGTGCCAGCAGCCACCAGCGGGAGAGGCGGGAGCTGTTTTTT
. . 13 TRBJ2-1 TRBV28 CASSPPPYGEQFF TGTGCCAGCAGTCCCCCCCCCTATGGTGAGCAGTTCTTC
. . 11 TRBJ1-6 TRBV20-1 CSAHYNSPLHF TGCAGTGCCCACTATAATTCACCCCTCCACTTT
. TRBD1 14 TRBJ1-1 TRBV9 CASNGQVSNTEAFF TGTGCCAGCAACGGACAGGTCTCGAACACTGAAGCTTTCTTT
. . 12 TRBJ2-2 TRBV2 CASKRGPGELFF TGTGCCAGCAAGAGAGGTCCTGGGGAGCTGTTTTTT
. . 14 TRBJ1-1 TRBV28 CASSLLVGGTGAFF TGTGCCAGCAGTTTATTGGTGGGGGGGACTGGAGCTTTCTTT
. TRBD1 17 TRBJ2-4 TRBV19 CASSTSPHDRVKNIQYF TGTGCCAGTAGTACCTCTCCTCACGACAGGGTCAAAAACATTCAGTACTTC
. TRBD2 14 TRBJ2-7 TRBV2 CASSRTSGVDEQYF TGTGCCAGCAGCCGGACTAGCGGGGTGGACGAGCAGTACTTC
. TRBD1 16 TRBJ2-3 TRBV4-1 CASRLTGTGGTDTQYF TGCGCCAGCAGACTTACCGGGACAGGGGGCACAGATACGCAGTATTTT
. TRBD1 15 TRBJ1-5 TRBV24-1 CATQDRDYSNQPQHF TGTGCCACCCAAGACAGGGATTATAGCAATCAGCCCCAGCATTTT
. . 16 TRBJ2-1 TRBV28 CASSPPPGFSYNEQFF TGTGCCAGCAGTCCACCCCCGGGGTTTTCCTACAATGAGCAGTTCTTC
once TRBD2 14 TRBJ2-7 TRBV7-9 CASSLVGGVGEQYF TGTGCCAGCAGCTTGGTGGGAGGGGTCGGCGAGCAGTACTTC
. TRBD1 19 TRBJ1-3 TRBV18 CASSPSPGQGARRGNTIYF TGTGCCAGCTCACCGTCACCGGGACAGGGGGCGCGAAGAGGAAACACCATATATTTT
. TRBD1 22 TRBJ1-1 TRBV4-3 CASSQTQTPDRNPFGMNTEAFF TGCGCCAGCAGCCAAACACAAACCCCGGACAGGAATCCCTTTGGCATGAACACTGAAGCTTTCTTT
. . 16 TRBJ2-3 TRBV10-3 CAISLQGQLSTDTQYF TGTGCCATCAGTTTGCAAGGACAGTTAAGCACAGATACGCAGTATTTT
. . 11 TRBJ2-1 TRBV20-1 CSPRPAGFVFF TGCAGTCCCAGGCCAGCTGGGTTCGTTTTCTTC
few . 11 TRBJ1-2 TRBV9 CASSVPRGYTF TGTGCCAGCAGCGTCCCGAGGGGCTACACCTTC
. TRBD1 15 TRBJ1-5 TRBV7-2 CASSPQGAHVQPQHF TGTGCCAGTAGCCCTCAGGGGGCTCATGTTCAGCCCCAGCATTTT
once . 16 TRBJ1-2 TRBV28 CASSLQITGIRYGYTF TGTGCCAGCAGTTTACAAATCACAGGGATCCGCTATGGCTACACCTTC
. . 15 TRBJ1-3 TRBV7-9 CASSPRGGVGNTIYF TGTGCCAGCAGCCCACGAGGCGGGGTGGGAAACACCATATATTTT
. . 18 TRBJ1-3 TRBV9 CASSVDEVGRPSGNTIYF TGTGCCAGCAGCGTAGACGAGGTAGGCCGCCCGTCCGGAAACACCATATATTTT
once TRBD1 15 TRBJ1-2 TRBV27 CASSHGTGVQKGYTF TGTGCCAGCAGTCACGGGACAGGGGTTCAAAAAGGCTACACCTTC
few . 12 TRBJ1-2 TRBV30 CAWSQGLGGYTF TGTGCCTGGAGCCAGGGTTTAGGAGGCTACACCTTC
. . 14 TRBJ2-3 TRBV14 CASSQEGQGDTQYF TGTGCCAGCAGCCAAGAGGGCCAGGGGGATACGCAGTATTTT
. . 13 TRBJ1-1 TRBV27 CASSFSLSSEAFF TGTGCCAGCAGTTTCTCCCTTTCGTCGGAAGCTTTCTTT
. . 17 TRBJ1-2 TRBV3-1/TRBV3-2 CASSQESPRTANYGYTF TGTGCCAGCAGCCAAGAAAGTCCCCGGACAGCTAACTATGGCTACACCTTC
. . 14 TRBJ1-2 TRBV15 CATRWEGGNYGYTF TGTGCCACCCGCTGGGAGGGGGGGAACTATGGCTACACCTTC
. . 15 TRBJ2-2 TRBV7-6 CASSLGTSNTGELFF TGTGCCAGCAGCTTGGGGACATCGAACACCGGGGAGCTGTTTTTT
. TRBD2 15 TRBJ2-3 TRBV2 CASIRELAGETTQYF TGTGCCAGCATCCGGGAACTAGCGGGAGAAACTACGCAGTATTTT
. . 13 TRBJ1-5 TRBV27 CASSLGRLTPQHF TGTGCCAGCAGTTTAGGCAGGTTAACGCCCCAGCATTTT